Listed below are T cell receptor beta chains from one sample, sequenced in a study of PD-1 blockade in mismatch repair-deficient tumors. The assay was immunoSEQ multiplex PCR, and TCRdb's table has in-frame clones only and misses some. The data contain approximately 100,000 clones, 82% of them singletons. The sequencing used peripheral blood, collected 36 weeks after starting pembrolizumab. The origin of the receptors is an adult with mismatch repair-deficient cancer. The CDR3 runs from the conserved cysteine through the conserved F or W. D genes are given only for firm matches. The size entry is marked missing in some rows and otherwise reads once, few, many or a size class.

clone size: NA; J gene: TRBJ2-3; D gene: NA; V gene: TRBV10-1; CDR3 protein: CASSMSGTDTQYF; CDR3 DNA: TGCGCCAGCAGTATGTCGGGTACAGATACGCAGTATTTT
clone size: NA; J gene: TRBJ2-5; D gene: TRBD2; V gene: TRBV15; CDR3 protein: CATDGTSGRQAYGETQYF; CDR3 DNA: TGTGCCACCGACGGGACTAGCGGCAGACAAGCATACGGGGAGACCCAGTACTTC
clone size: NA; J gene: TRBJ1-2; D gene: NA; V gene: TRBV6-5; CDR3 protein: CASSYQGSYTF; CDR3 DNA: TGTGCCAGCAGTTATCAGGGGAGCTACACCTTC
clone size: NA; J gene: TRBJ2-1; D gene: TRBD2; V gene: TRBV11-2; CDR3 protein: CASSLDIGTSGRSYNEQFF; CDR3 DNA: TGTGCCAGCAGCTTAGATATTGGGACTAGCGGGAGATCCTACAATGAGCAGTTCTTC
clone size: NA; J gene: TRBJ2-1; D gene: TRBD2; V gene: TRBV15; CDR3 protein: CATSRGLAGGEQFF; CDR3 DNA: TGTGCCACCAGCAGAGGGCTAGCGGGAGGAGAGCAGTTCTTC
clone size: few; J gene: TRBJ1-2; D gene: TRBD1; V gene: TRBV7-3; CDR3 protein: CASSPGQGAGYTF; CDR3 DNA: TGTGCCAGCAGCCCCGGACAGGGGGCTGGCTACACCTTC
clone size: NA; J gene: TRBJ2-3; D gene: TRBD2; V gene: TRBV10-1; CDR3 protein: CASSRGLETDTQYF; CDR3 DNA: TGCGCCAGCAGTCGGGGACTAGAAACAGATACGCAGTATTTT
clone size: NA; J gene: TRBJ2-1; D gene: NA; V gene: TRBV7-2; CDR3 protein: CASSAGYNNEQFF; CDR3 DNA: TGTGCCAGCAGCGCGGGGTACAACAATGAGCAGTTCTTC
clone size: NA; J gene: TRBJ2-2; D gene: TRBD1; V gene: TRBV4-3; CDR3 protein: CASSRGLDTGELFF; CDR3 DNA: TGCGCCAGTAGCAGGGGGCTAGACACCGGGGAGCTGTTTTTT
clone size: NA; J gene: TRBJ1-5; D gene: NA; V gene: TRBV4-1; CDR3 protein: CASSQWSNQPQHF; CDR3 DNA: TGCGCCAGCAGCCAGTGGAGCAATCAGCCCCAGCATTTT
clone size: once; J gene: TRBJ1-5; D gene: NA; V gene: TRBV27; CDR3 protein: CASSLRQGLGNQPQHF; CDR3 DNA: TGTGCCAGCAGTTTGAGGCAGGGTCTGGGCAATCAGCCCCAGCATTTT
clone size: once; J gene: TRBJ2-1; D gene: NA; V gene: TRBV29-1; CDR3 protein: CSVRGLTGGAYNEQFF; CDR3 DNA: TGCAGCGTTCGTGGGTTGACCGGGGGCGCCTACAATGAGCAGTTCTTC
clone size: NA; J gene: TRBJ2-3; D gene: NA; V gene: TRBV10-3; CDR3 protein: CATKAGTKGTDTQYF; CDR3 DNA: TGTGCCACCAAAGCGGGTACTAAAGGCACAGATACGCAGTATTTT
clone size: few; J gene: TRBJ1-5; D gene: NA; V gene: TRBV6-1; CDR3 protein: CASRTGGAPQHF; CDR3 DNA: TGTGCCAGCAGGACAGGAGGCGCGCCCCAGCATTTT
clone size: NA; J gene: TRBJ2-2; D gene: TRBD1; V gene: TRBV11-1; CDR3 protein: CASSLSLGQGGLGELFF; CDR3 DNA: TGTGCCAGCAGCTTATCCCTGGGACAGGGTGGCCTCGGGGAGCTGTTTTTT
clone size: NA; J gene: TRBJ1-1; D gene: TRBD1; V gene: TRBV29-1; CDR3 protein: CSVEDPGQGGAFF; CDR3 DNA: TGCAGCGTTGAAGATCCCGGACAGGGGGGCGCTTTCTTT
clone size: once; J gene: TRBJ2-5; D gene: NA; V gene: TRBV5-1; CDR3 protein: CASSFGGQPQETQYF; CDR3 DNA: TGCGCCAGCAGCTTTGGAGGACAGCCCCAGGAGACCCAGTACTTC
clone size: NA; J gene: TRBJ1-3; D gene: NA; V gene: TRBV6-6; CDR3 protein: CASTLGSGNTIYF; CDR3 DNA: TGTGCCAGCACCCTCGGCTCTGGAAACACCATATATTTT
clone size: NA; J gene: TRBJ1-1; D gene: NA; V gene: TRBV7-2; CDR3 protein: CASSFGLDTEAFF; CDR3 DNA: TGTGCCAGCAGCTTCGGGTTGGACACTGAAGCTTTCTTT
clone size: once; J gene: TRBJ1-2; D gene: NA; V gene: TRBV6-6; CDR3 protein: CASSYSRQAGDTF; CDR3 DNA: TGTGCCAGCAGTTACTCGCGACAGGCCGGGGACACCTTC
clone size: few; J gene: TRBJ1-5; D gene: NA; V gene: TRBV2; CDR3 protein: CASRGGVQPQHF; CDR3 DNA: TGTGCCAGCAGGGGGGGGGTTCAGCCCCAGCATTTT
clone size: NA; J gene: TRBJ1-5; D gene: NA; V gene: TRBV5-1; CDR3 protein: CASSLAGESNQPQHF; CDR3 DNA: TGCGCCAGCAGCTTGGCAGGGGAGAGCAATCAGCCCCAGCATTTT
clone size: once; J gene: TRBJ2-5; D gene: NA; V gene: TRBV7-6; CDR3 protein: CASSLAAGTQYF; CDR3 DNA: TGTGCCAGCAGCTTAGCGGCGGGGACCCAGTACTTC
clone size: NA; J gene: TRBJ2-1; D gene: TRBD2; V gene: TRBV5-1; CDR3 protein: CASNSGSSNEQFF; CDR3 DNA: TGCGCCAGCAACAGCGGGAGCTCCAATGAGCAGTTCTTC
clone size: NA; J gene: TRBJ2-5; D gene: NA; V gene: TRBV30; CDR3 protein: CAWSVGSVGTQYF; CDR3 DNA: TGTGCCTGGAGTGTAGGTTCGGTGGGGACCCAGTACTTC
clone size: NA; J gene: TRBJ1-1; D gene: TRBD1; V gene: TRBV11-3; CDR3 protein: CASSLGQKNTEAFF; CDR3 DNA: TGTGCCAGCAGTCTGGGACAGAAAAACACTGAAGCTTTCTTT
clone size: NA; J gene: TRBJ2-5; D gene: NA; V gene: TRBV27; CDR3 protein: CASKNRQETQYF; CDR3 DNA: TGTGCCAGCAAAAACAGACAAGAGACCCAGTACTTC
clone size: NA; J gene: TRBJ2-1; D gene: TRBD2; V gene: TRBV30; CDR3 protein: CAWGGGPYNEQFF; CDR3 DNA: TGTGCATGGGGGGGAGGGCCCTACAATGAGCAGTTCTTC
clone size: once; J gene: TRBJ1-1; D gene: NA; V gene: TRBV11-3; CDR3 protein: CASSLAIVNTEAFF; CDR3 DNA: TGTGCCAGCAGCTTAGCAATAGTTAACACTGAAGCTTTCTTT
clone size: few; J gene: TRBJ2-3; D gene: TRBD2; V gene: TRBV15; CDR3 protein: CATSKQLAGRYF; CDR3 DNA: TGTGCCACCAGCAAACAACTAGCGGGAAGGTATTTT
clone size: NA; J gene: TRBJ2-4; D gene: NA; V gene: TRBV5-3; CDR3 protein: CARSSTGKNIQYF; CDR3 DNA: TGTGCCAGAAGCTCAACCGGGAAAAACATTCAGTACTTC
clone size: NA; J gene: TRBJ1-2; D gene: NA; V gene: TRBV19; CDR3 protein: CASSTPGLNYGYTF; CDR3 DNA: TGTGCCAGTAGTACCCCGGGACTTAACTATGGCTACACCTTC
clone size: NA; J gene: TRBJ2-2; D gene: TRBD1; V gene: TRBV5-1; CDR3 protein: CASSLTPDRGGTGELFF; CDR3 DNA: TGCGCCAGCAGCTTGACTCCCGACAGGGGGGGAACCGGGGAGCTGTTTTTT
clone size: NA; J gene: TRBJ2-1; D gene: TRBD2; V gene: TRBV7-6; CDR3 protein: CASRSSGRGNEQFF; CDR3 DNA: TGTGCCAGCCGTTCGAGCGGGAGAGGGAATGAGCAGTTCTTC
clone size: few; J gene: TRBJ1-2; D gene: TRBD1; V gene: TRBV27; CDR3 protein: CASSLGTGGRGYTF; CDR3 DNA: TGTGCCAGCAGTTTGGGTACAGGGGGCAGAGGCTACACCTTC
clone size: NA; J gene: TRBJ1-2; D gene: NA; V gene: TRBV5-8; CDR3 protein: CASSPGVNYGYTF; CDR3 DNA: TGTGCCAGCAGCCCTGGCGTTAACTATGGCTACACCTTC
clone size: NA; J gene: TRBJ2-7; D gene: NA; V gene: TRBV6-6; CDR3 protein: CASSYSAGSYEQYF; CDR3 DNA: TGTGCCAGCAGTTACTCAGCTGGATCCTACGAGCAGTACTTC
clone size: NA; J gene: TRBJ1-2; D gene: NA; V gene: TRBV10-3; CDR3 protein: CAISESSDSFNYGYTF; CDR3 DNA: TGTGCCATCAGTGAGTCGTCGGACAGCTTTAACTATGGCTACACCTTC
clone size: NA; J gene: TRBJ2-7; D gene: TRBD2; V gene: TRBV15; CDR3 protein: CATSRGLAYEQYF; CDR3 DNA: TGTGCCACCAGCCGGGGACTAGCCTACGAGCAGTACTTC
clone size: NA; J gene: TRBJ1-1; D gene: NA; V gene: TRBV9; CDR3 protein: CASSAHEGATEAFF; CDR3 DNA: TGTGCCAGCAGCGCGCATGAAGGAGCCACTGAAGCTTTCTTT
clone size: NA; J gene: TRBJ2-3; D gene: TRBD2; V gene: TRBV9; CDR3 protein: CASSVDGTTLAGHTDTQYF; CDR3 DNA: TGTGCCAGCAGCGTAGATGGGACTACCCTAGCGGGACACACAGATACGCAGTATTTT
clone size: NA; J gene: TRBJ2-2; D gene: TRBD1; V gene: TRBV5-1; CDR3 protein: CASSFRGQGSGGELFF; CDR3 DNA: TGCGCCAGCAGCTTCCGGGGACAGGGAAGTGGCGGGGAGCTGTTTTTT
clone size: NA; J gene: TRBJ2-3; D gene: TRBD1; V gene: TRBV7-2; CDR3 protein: CASSKNRGGTDTQYF; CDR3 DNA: TGTGCCAGCAGCAAGAACAGGGGTGGCACAGATACGCAGTATTTT
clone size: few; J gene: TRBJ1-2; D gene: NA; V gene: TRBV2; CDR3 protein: CASSQGGYGYTF; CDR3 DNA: TGTGCCAGCAGTCAGGGTGGCTATGGCTACACCTTC
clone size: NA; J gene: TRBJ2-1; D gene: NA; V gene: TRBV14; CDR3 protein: CASSQSGLFNEQFF; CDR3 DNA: TGTGCCAGCAGCCAATCGGGACTTTTCAATGAGCAGTTCTTC
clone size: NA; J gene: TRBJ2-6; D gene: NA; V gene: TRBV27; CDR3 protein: CASSSRRPGANVLTF; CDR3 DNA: TGTGCCAGCAGTTCCCGCAGGCCCGGGGCCAACGTCCTGACTTTC
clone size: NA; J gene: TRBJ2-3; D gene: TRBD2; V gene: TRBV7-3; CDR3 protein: CASSLLAGDTQYF; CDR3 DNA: TGTGCCAGCAGCCTACTAGCGGGAGATACGCAGTATTTT
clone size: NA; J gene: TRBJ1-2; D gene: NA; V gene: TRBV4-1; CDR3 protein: CASSQAETLSWGYTF; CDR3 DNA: TGCGCCAGCAGCCAAGCTGAAACACTCAGCTGGGGCTACACCTTC
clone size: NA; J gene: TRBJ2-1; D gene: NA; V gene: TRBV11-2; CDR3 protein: CASSLGGDEQFF; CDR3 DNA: TGTGCCAGCAGCTTAGGAGGCGATGAGCAGTTCTTC
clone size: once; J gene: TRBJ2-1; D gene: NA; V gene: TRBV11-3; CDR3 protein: CASSFQRWGSEGSSYNEQFF; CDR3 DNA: TGTGCCAGCAGCTTTCAGCGTTGGGGCTCAGAGGGAAGCTCCTACAATGAGCAGTTCTTC
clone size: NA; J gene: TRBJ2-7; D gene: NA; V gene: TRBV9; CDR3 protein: CASSVEALREQYF; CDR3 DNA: TGTGCCAGCAGCGTAGAAGCACTTCGGGAGCAGTACTTC
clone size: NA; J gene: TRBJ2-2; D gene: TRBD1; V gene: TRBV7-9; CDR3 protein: CASSSNRQGGAGELFF; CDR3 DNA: TGTGCCAGCAGCTCAAACAGACAGGGTGGTGCAGGGGAGCTGTTTTTT
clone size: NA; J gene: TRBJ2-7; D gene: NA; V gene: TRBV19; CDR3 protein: CASSIELDSGDSWREQYF; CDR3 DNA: TGTGCCAGTAGTATAGAGTTGGATAGCGGAGACAGTTGGCGCGAGCAGTACTTC
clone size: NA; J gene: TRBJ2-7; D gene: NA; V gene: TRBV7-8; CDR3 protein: CASSTAYEQYF; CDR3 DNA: TGTGCCAGCAGCACCGCCTACGAGCAGTACTTC
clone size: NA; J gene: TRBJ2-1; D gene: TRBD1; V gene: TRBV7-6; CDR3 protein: CASSLGDSSYNEQFF; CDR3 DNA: TGTGCCAGCAGCTTGGGGGACAGCTCCTACAATGAGCAGTTCTTC
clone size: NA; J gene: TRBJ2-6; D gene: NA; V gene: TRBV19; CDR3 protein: CASSIESGSGANVLTF; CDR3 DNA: TGTGCCAGTAGTATAGAATCAGGCTCTGGGGCCAACGTCCTGACTTTC
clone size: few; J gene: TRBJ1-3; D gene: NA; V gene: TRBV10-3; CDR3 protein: CAIRESSGNTIYF; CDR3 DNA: TGTGCCATCAGGGAGAGTTCTGGAAACACCATATATTTT
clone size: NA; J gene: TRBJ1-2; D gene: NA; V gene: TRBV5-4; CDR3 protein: CASSDDPGRNGYTF; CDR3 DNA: TGTGCCAGCAGCGATGACCCGGGGCGGAATGGCTACACCTTC
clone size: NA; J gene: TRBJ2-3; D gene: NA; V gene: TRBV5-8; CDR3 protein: CASSLDSNTQYF; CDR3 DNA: TGTGCCAGCAGCTTGGACAGTAATACGCAGTATTTT
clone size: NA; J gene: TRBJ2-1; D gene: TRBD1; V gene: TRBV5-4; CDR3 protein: CASSYRTGGLSYNEQFF; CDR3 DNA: TGTGCCAGCAGCTATAGGACAGGGGGATTGTCCTACAATGAGCAGTTCTTC